One and the same sample provided the 29 T cell receptor beta chains below, sequenced in a study of blood T cell repertoires in COVID-19. The data were produced by immunoSEQ multiplex PCR, yet TCRdb's version contains in-frame clones alone and is incomplete. The sample includes roughly 160,000 clones, approximately 88% of them seen just once. Source material: peripheral blood. The source of these receptors is a woman aged 60-75 years with acute or convalescent COVID-19.

This clone has just one count. The chain combines TRBV21-1 with TRBJ2-3; TRBD2 is the table's D call, not checked against the DNA. TRBV21-1 is a known pseudogene. This CDR3 region has 18 residues. The CDR3 here is CASSKARGAAEGTDTQYF. CDR3 coding DNA: TGTGCCAGCAGCAAAGCCCGGGGGGCCGCCGAGGGGACAGATACGCAGTATTTT.

This clone was recorded only once. The J gene is TRBJ1-2, the V gene TRBV12-3 or TRBV12-4; D perhaps matches TRBD1 (6 bases). Trimming pared 3 bases from V and 8 bases from J, leaving 13 bases between. The length of the CDR3 is 13 residues. The CDR3 coding sequence is TGTGCCAGCAGTTTTGCAGGGGTAAGCGGCTACACCTTC. Translating gives CASSFAGVSGYTF.

This clone occurred a few times. V is TRBV11-2 and J is TRBJ2-5; D call uncertain. This CDR3 has 15 amino acids. V lost 5 bases to trimming and J lost 0 bases, with 13 bases between them. Per the germline V gene, CDR1 is SGHAT and CDR2 is FQNNGV. Here the CDR3 DNA reads TGTGCCAGCAGCGACCCCACACAGTACCAAGAGACCCAGTACTTC. It is translated as CASSDPTQYQETQYF.

This chain connects TRBV3-1 (or the pseudogene TRBV3-2) to TRBJ2-3; 15 nucleotides match TRBD2. V shed 4 bases, J shed 3 bases, and the junction held 2 bases outside the gene matches. Germline loops: CDR1 LGHDT, CDR2 YNNKEL (reference sequence). The CDR3 consists of 16 residues. The CDR3 region has the DNA TGTGCCAGCAGCCTGGGGACTAGCGGGGGGACAGATACGCAGTATTTT. Residues: CASSLGTSGGTDTQYF.

V gene TRBV5-1 combines with J gene TRBJ1-4; D uncertain. The V end lost 0 bases, the J end lost 6 bases, and 6 bases lay between the germline ends. Germline CDR1 is SGHRS and CDR2 is YFSETQ. There are 13 residues in the CDR3. CDR3 DNA sequence: TGCGCCAGCAGCTTGGAGCGGTATGAAAAACTGTTTTTT. Translating gives CASSLERYEKLFF.

The V call is TRBV15, the J call TRBJ2-5, with 10 bases identical to TRBD2. Trimming cost V 5 bases and J 1 base; bases outside gene matches: 13. Per the germline V gene, CDR1 is LNHNV and CDR2 is YYDKDF (reference sequence). The CDR3 is 18 amino acids. The CDR3 protein is CATSPRLTRTSGQETQYF. CDR3 nucleotides: TGTGCCACCAGCCCCCGACTAACCCGGACTAGCGGCCAAGAGACCCAGTACTTC.

V is TRBV6-5 and J is TRBJ1-2; 10 bases agree with TRBD1. The V gene's germline CDR1 is MNHEY and CDR2 SVGAGI. V shed 5 bases and J 8 bases; nucleotides not matched to a gene: 5. The CDR3 is 13 residues long. The CDR3 DNA sequence: TGTGCCAGCAGTCCGACAGGGGGCTGGGGCTACACCTTC. Amino acid sequence: CASSPTGGWGYTF.

The chain uses TRBV6-2 or TRBV6-3 and TRBJ2-1; TRBD2 aligns across 10 bases. The CDR3 runs 17 residues. After removal of 0 bases from V and 6 bases from J, the junction contained 8 bases not matched to a gene. Germline V lookup: CDR1 MNHEY, CDR2 SVGEGT. The CDR3 region has the DNA TGTGCCAGCAGTTACTCTAGAGCGGGGGGGGCCCGCAATGAGCAGTTCTTC. Translation gives CASSYSRAGGARNEQFF.

The chain uses TRBV2 and TRBJ1-5, with 7 nucleotides matching TRBD1. Germline lookup yields CDR1 SNHLY and CDR2 FYNNEI. V lost 6 bases to trimming and J lost 0 bases; unmatched junction nucleotides: 17. CDR3 size: 19 residues. CDR3 amino acids: CASRGGQSSYSYSNQPQHF. CDR3 in DNA: TGTGCCAGCAGAGGGGGACAGTCCTCTTACTCGTATAGCAATCAGCCCCAGCATTTT.

V gene TRBV21-1 combines with J gene TRBJ2-5; whether TRBD2, the table's D call, matches the DNA was not checked. TRBV21-1 has pseudogene status. The CDR3 spans 16 residues. As DNA, the CDR3 is TGTGCCGCCCCGGCGACTAGCGGGGGGGCCGGTGAGACCCAGTACTTC. Translated, it gives CAAPATSGGAGETQYF.

This sequence joins TRBV5-4 and TRBJ1-4; 7 bases agree with TRBD1. CDR3 size: 15 residues. The germline V gene has CDR1 SGHNT and CDR2 YYREEE (reference sequence). J was trimmed by 1 base and V by 4 bases; bases with no gene match: 4. CDR3 nucleotides: TGTGCCAGCAGCCCGGGGGACAGAACTAATGAAAAACTGTTTTTT. It is translated as CASSPGDRTNEKLFF. Variable domain in full (rest from reference TRBV5-4 and TRBJ1-4): ETGVTQSPTHLIKTRGQQVTLRCSSQSGHNTVSWYQQALGQGPQFIFQYYREEENGRGNFPPRFSGLQFPNYSSELNVNALELDDSALYLCASSPGDRTNEKLFFGSGTQLSVL.

There are a few counts of this clone. This chain connects TRBV18 to TRBJ1-1, with D uncertain. The CDR3 has 13 amino acids. The germline V gene encodes CDR1 KGHSH and CDR2 LQKENI. The V end was cut by 6 bases, the J end by 2 bases, with 10 bases between. The CDR3 loop reads CASSAGGNTEAFF. Written as DNA, the CDR3 is TGTGCCAGCTCCGCCGGCGGAAACACTGAAGCTTTCTTT. Drawing the rest from reference TRBV18 and TRBJ1-1, the complete variable domain is NAGVMQNPRHLVRRRGQEARLRCSPMKGHSHVYWYRQLPEEGLKFMVYLQKENIIDESGMPKERFSAEFPKEGPSILRIQQVVRGDSAAYFCASSAGGNTEAFFGQGTRLTVV.

V gene TRBV5-1 combines with J gene TRBJ2-7, with 7 bases lining up with TRBD1. V gave up 1 base and J gave up 2 bases; unmatched junction bases: 12. The germline gives CDR1 SGHRS, CDR2 YFSETQ. The CDR3 extends over 17 amino acids. The CDR3 loop reads CASSLTPRQGRTYEQYF. The CDR3 DNA follows: TGCGCCAGCAGCTTGACCCCCCGACAGGGCAGAACCTACGAGCAGTACTTC.

This chain links TRBV15 with TRBJ1-2; D possibly corresponds to TRBD1 (5 bases). Between the trimmed V and J ends, which lost 0 bases and 4 bases, there was a span of 12 bases. Germline V lookup: CDR1 LNHNV, CDR2 YYDKDF (reference sequence). CDR3 length equals 15 residues. The CDR3 region has the DNA TGTGCCACCAGCAGAGACAATCAGGGTTCCTATGGCTACACCTTC. Translation: CATSRDNQGSYGYTF.

The chain joins TRBV18 to TRBJ1-1; D is undetermined. The CDR3 contains 14 residues. Trimming removed 6 bases at V and 3 bases at J, with 14 bases between. Germline loops: CDR1 KGHSH, CDR2 LQKENI. CDR3 amino acids: CASSPAGEDTEAFF. CDR3 coding DNA: TGTGCCAGCTCCCCGGCGGGTGAAGACACTGAAGCTTTCTTT.

This chain links TRBV19 with TRBJ1-5; TRBD1 matches 7 bases. CDR1 and CDR2 (germline): LNHDA, SQIVND (reference sequence). This CDR3 region has 17 residues. The V segment lost 6 bases and the J segment 7 bases; nucleotides outside the gene matches: 18. The CDR3 DNA reads as TGTGCCAGTAGAGGACCCCCTAACAGGGGAAGAGGCCAGCCCCAGCATTTT. Protein sequence: CASRGPPNRGRGQPQHF.

This sequence joins TRBV6-6 and TRBJ1-4; 7 bases are a match to TRBD1. Germline V gives CDR1 MNHNY, CDR2 SVGAGI (reference sequence). CDR3 size: 15 residues. The ends lost 4 bases at V and 1 base at J; junction bases unmatched: 3. The CDR3 nucleotides read TGTGCCAGCAGTTGGGACAGCCTAACTAATGAAAAACTGTTTTTT. Translating gives CASSWDSLTNEKLFF.

This chain connects TRBV19 to TRBJ2-6; no definite D call. V dropped 7 bases and J dropped 0 bases, with 7 bases sitting between them. CDR1 and CDR2 (germline): LNHDA, SQIVND (reference sequence). The CDR3 covers 14 residues. The CDR3 coding sequence is TGTGCCAGTATCCAGAACTCTGGGGCCAACGTCCTGACTTTC. Amino acid sequence: CASIQNSGANVLTF. The whole variable domain, filled in from reference TRBV19 and TRBJ2-6, reads DGGITQSPKYLFRKEGQNVTLSCEQNLNHDAMYWYRQDPGQGLRLIYYSQIVNDFQKGDIAEGYSVSREKKESFPLTVTSAQKNPTAFYLCASIQNSGANVLTFGAGSRLTVL.

The chain combines TRBV12-3 or TRBV12-4 with TRBJ1-2; D unclear. The CDR3 totals 13 residues. Trimming cost V 11 bases and J 8 bases, with 21 bases left between them. CDR3 DNA: TGTGCCGCCCGGGGAGGAAGTAGACCCGGCTACACCTTC. Translated: CAARGGSRPGYTF.

The chain recombines TRBV11-3 with TRBJ2-1; TRBD1 agrees at 8 bases. This CDR3 is built from 14 residues. The V gene's germline CDR1 is SGHNT and CDR2 YENEEA. V dropped 4 bases and J dropped 5; count of bases not matched to a gene: 4. CDR3 in amino acids: CASSWTGSDNEQFF. CDR3 DNA sequence: TGTGCCAGCAGCTGGACAGGGTCCGACAATGAGCAGTTCTTC. Combining the CDR3 with reference TRBV11-3 and TRBJ2-1 gives the whole variable domain EAGVVQSPRYKIIEKKQPVAFWCNPISGHNTLYWYLQNLGQGPELLIRYENEEAVDDSQLPKDRFSAERLKGVDSTLKIQPAELGDSAVYLCASSWTGSDNEQFFGPGTRLTVL.

The gene calls are TRBV2 and TRBJ2-7; TRBD2 matches at 8 bases. CDR1 is SNHLY and CDR2 is FYNNEI in the germline V gene. Unmatched junction bases numbered 1, after V lost 2 bases and J lost 1 base. This CDR3 has 14 amino acids. The CDR3 bases are TGTGCCAGCAGTGAACGCGGGGGGTCCTACGAGCAGTACTTC. It yields the protein CASSERGGSYEQYF.

The genes are TRBV27 and TRBJ1-6; D remains unclear. Trimming pared 3 bases from V and 10 bases from J, leaving 22 bases between. This CDR3 comprises 17 residues. Germline lookup yields CDR1 MNHEY and CDR2 SMNVEV (reference sequence). The CDR3 reads CASSFRSAQESSSPLHF. CDR3 sequence (DNA): TGTGCCAGCAGTTTTCGGTCGGCTCAGGAAAGTTCCTCACCCCTCCACTTT.

The chain couples TRBV6-5 to TRBJ2-1; D call uncertain. This CDR3 comprises 15 residues. Trimming removed 8 bases from V and 0 bases from J, with 14 bases in between. Looked up from germline, CDR1 is MNHEY and CDR2 is SVGAGI. The CDR3 DNA reads as TGTGCCAGCCGAATACGCCTAAGCTCCTACAATGAGCAGTTCTTC. Its translation is CASRIRLSSYNEQFF.

This chain connects TRBV2 to TRBJ1-1; 7 bases align to TRBD1. This CDR3 is 13 amino acids long. Germline assignment: CDR1 SNHLY and CDR2 FYNNEI. The V and J ends lost 8 bases and 5 bases, in that order; junction bases with no gene match: 8. The CDR3 sequence is CASGSHRGTEAFF. CDR3 nucleotide sequence: TGTGCCAGCGGAAGCCACAGGGGTACTGAAGCTTTCTTT.

This rearrangement joins TRBV7-8 to TRBJ2-5, with D perhaps TRBD1 (6 bases). Trimming stripped 4 bases from V and 3 bases from J, with 12 bases between. The CDR3 is made up of 14 amino acids. Germline V CDR1 and CDR2: SGHVS, FQNEAQ. CDR3 nucleotide sequence: TGTGCCAGCAGCTCCCTTACAGGGAAAGAGACCCAGTACTTC. Amino acid sequence: CASSSLTGKETQYF.

V gene TRBV12-3 or TRBV12-4 combines with J gene TRBJ1-5, with a possible D match to TRBD1 (5 bases). CDR3 length: 13 amino acids. Trimming removed 5 bases from V and 9 bases from J, with 14 bases in between. The CDR3 sequence: CASSRDGGLPQHF. Written as DNA, the CDR3 is TGTGCCAGCAGTCGAGACGGGGGGTTGCCCCAGCATTTT.

This sequence joins TRBV5-4 and TRBJ1-4; the D is unclear. Germline-derived CDR1 and CDR2 are SGHNT and YYREEE (reference sequence). The CDR3 loop spans 14 amino acids. V lost 0 bases, J lost 7 bases, and 10 bases lay in between. The CDR3: CASSLVGNGEKLFF. The CDR3 DNA reads TGTGCCAGCAGCTTGGTGGGCAATGGTGAAAAACTGTTTTTT.

The chain joins TRBV3-1 (or the pseudogene TRBV3-2) to TRBJ1-4; TRBD1 matches at 10 bases. CDR1 is LGHDT and CDR2 is YNNKEL in the germline V gene (reference sequence). This CDR3 is 14 amino acids long. The trim removed 2 bases at V and 7 bases at J, leaving 1 base unmatched. In nucleotides, the CDR3 is TGTGCCAGCAGCCAACGGACAGGGGGTGAAAAACTGTTTTTT. It translates to CASSQRTGGEKLFF.

This clone was seen ten or more times. One end of the junction is discordant with germline, which a read error may explain. This chain uses TRBV4-1 with TRBJ2-7, with TRBD1 as a possible D gene (5 bases). This CDR3 comprises 12 residues. In germline, CDR1 is MGHRA, CDR2 YSYEKL. CDR3 nucleotides: TGCGCCAGCAGCCATGGGGCCACCACACACCTCTTC. Protein: CASSHGATTHLF.